This T cell receptor (beta chain) derives from a study of spatial heterogeneity in lung cancer (dated by TCRdb to between 2018 and 2021). Regarding the research as a whole: Beta-chain transcripts were consistently detected in greater numbers than alpha-chain transcripts, which likely reflected higher beta-chain transcript abundance. The study linked features of the TCR repertoire to counts of nonsynonymous mutations, which were determined by whole-exome sequencing of tumor tissue. In the raw uncorrected reads, each unique combination of TCR and UMI appeared more than ten times on average. Both alpha and beta chains were TCR-sequenced in samples taken at surgery, namely 220 tumor regions, 61 to 65 matched nontumor lung samples and just over 55 PBMC samples. The study quantitatively compared TCR alpha and beta repertoires across multiple tumor regions, matched nontumor lung and blood in non-small cell lung cancer. Here is what the overall study found, with its caveats: Additional single-cell paired TCR alpha and beta sequencing was considered necessary to confirm, at a functional level, the hypothesis that regional TCRs recognize regional mutations. Ubiquitous expanded tumor TCRs were found in blood more often at tumor resection than at routine follow-up.

Sample time point, as interpreted from the label and publication: sample taken at primary tumor resection. Samples were obtained from approximately 76 patients with early-stage, untreated non-small cell lung cancer from the lung TRACERx cohort. Whole RNA extracted from tumor and nontumor lung tissue, or from cryopreserved PBMC samples, was used for TCR sequencing without cell sorting. Only patients with enough RNA available from two or more tumor regions were chosen for TCR sequencing. Libraries were made using 5' RACE. Sequencing instrument: NextSeq 500. In the TCR library protocol, a unique molecular identifier was attached to each TCR cDNA molecule so that PCR and sequencing errors could be corrected. The study's own analysis went as follows. TCR identification, UMI-based error correction and CDR3 extraction were all carried out with Decombinator tools. TCRs above a frequency of 2 per 1,000, corresponding to the top 1% of the tumor frequency distribution, were defined as expanded. Rényi diversity was computed with the R vegan package after subsampling each repertoire 100 times to 5,000 TCRs. CDR3 similarity networks were built from amino acid triplet string-kernel similarity, connecting CDR3s with pairwise similarity above 0.82. TCRdb cleaned the public reads at Q25 with fastp, built clones with MiXCR and kept in-frame beta chains. Each entry is one CDR3 protein sequence, shown with its most common DNA and genes. The V and J calls follow TCRdb's processing rather than the paper's. Within this sample are under 25,000 distinct CDR3 sequences, with less than 6% of them counted one time only. The ten top clones hold about 37% of the sample.

Based on the germline V gene, the CDR1 and CDR2 sequences are MNHNS and SASEGT. The germline V and J ends show losses of 6 bases and 3 bases respectively, and no gene match explains 3 bases of the junction. Taken from cysteine to phenylalanine, the CDR3 has 13 residues. The entry retains the CDR3 DNA only, 39 bases that are in frame from base 1. This clonotype was seen many times. Its target antigen remains unknown. Qualities for individual bases were not recorded, and no much larger clone is one base off. Here the chain combines TRBV6-1 and TRBJ2-5, and TRBD1 matches 8 of the central bases. Sequencing was performed on PBMCs, taken at surgery. The TCR sequence derives from a male donor with early-stage non-small cell lung cancer. CDR3 reads: CASRYRGEETQYF. The DNA reads TGTGCCAGCAGATACAGGGGGGAAGAGACCCAGTACTTC.